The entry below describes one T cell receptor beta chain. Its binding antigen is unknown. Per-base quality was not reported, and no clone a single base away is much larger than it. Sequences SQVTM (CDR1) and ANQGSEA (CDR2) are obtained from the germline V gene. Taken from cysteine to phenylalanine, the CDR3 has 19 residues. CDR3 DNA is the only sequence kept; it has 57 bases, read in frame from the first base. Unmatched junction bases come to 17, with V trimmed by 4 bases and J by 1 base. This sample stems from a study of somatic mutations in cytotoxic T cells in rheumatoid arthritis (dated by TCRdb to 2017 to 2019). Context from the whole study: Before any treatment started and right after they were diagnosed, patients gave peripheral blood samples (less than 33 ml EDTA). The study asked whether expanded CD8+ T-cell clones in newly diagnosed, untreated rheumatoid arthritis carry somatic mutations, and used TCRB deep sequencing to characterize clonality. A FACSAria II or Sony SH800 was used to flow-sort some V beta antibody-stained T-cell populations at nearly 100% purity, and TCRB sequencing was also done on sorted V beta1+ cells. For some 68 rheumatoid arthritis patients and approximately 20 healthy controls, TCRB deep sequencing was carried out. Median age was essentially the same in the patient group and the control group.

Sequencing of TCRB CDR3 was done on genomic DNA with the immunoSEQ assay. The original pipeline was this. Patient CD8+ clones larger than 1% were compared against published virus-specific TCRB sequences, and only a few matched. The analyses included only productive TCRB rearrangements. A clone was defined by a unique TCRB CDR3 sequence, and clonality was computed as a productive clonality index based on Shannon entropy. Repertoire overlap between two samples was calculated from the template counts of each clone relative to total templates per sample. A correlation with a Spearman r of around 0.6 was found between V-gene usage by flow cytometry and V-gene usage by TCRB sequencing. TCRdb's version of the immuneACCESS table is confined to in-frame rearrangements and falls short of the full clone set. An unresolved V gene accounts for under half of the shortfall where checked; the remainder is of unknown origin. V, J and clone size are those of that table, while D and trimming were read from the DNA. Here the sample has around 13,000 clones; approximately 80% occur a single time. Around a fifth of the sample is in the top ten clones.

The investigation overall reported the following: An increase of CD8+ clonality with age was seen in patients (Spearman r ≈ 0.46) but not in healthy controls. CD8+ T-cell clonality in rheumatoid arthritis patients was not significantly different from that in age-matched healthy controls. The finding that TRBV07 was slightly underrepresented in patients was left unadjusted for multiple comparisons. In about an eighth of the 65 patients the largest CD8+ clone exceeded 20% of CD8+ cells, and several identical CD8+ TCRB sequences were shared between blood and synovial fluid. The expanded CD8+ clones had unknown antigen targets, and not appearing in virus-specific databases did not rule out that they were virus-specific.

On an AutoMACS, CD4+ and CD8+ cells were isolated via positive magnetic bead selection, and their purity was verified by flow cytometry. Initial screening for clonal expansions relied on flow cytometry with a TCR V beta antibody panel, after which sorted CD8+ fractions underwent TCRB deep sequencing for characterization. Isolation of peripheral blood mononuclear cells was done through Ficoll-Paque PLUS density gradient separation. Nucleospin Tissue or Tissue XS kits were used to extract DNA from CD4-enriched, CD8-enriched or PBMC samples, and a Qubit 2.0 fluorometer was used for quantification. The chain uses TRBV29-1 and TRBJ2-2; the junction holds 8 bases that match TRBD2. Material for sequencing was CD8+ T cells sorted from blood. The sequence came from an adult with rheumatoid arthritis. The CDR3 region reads CSVAAFGSTSGLNTGELFF. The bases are TGCAGCGTTGCCGCCTTCGGGTCTACTAGCGGACTGAACACCGGGGAGCTGTTTTTT.